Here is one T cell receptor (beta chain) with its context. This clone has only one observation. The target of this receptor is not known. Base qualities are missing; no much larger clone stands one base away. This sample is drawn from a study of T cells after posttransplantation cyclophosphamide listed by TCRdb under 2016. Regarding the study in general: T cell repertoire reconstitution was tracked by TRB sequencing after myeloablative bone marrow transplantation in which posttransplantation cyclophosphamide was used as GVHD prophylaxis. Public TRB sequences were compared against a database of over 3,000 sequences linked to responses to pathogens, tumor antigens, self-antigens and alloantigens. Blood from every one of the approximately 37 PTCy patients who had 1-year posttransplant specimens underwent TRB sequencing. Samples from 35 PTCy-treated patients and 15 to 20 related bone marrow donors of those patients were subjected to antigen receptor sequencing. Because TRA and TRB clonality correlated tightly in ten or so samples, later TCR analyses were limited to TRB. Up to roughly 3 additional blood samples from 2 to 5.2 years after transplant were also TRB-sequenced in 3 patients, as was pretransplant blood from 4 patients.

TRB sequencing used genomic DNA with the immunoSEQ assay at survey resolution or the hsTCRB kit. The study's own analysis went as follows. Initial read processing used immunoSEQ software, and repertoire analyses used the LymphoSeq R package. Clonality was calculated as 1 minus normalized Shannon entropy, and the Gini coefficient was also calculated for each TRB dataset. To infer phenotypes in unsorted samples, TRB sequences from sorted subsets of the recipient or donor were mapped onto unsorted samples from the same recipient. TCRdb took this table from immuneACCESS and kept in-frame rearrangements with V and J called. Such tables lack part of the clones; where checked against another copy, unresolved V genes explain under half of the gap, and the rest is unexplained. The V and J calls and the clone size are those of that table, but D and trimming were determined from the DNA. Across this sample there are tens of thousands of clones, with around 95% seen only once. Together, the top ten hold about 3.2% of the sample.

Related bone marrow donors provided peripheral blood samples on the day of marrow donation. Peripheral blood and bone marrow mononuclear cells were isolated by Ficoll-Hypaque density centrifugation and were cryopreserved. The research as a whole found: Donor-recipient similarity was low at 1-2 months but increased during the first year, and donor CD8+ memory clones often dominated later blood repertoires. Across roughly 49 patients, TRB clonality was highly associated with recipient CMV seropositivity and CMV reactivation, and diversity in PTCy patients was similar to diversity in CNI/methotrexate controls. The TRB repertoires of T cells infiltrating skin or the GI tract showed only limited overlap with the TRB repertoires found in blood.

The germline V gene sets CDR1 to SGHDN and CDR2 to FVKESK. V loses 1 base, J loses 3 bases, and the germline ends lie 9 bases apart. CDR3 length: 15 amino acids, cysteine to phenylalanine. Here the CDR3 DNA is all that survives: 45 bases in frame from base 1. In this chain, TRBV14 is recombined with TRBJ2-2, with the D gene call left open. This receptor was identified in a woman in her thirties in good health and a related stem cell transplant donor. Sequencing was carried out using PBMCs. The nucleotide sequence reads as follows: TGTGCCAGCAGCCAAGTTTCCATTTACACCGGGGAGCTGTTTTTT. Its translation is CASSQVSIYTGELFF. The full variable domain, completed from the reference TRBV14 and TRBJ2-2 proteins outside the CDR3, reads EAGVTQFPSHSVIEKGQTVTLRCDPISGHDNLYWYRRVMGKEIKFLLHFVKESKQDESGMPNNRFLAERTGGTYSTLKVQPAELEDSGVYFCASSQVSIYTGELFFGEGSRLTVL.